This TCR beta chain was captured by sequencing in a study of T cell responses to AZD1222 COVID-19 vaccine. This clone is a singleton in its sample. Germline loops: CDR1 KGHSH, CDR2 LQKENI. V was pared by 5 bases and J by 4 bases, with 14 bases between. This CDR3 region has 15 residues. TCRdb's copy holds only in-frame clones and misses some; the assay was immunoSEQ multiplex PCR. Among about 190,000 clones listed, roughly 93% were seen once. The J gene is TRBJ2-2, the V gene TRBV18; D is possibly TRBD2 (5 bases). The TCR sequence derives from an adult in good health. Sample: peripheral blood, taken on day 0 of AZD1222 vaccination. CDR3 sequence: CASSSFVRGTGELFF. The DNA of the CDR3 is TGTGCCAGCTCATCCTTCGTCCGGGGCACCGGGGAGCTGTTTTTT.